A single sample gave rise to the 6 T cell receptor beta chains below, sequenced in a study of B cell selection in AIRE deficiency. The sorted conventional CD4 T cells were gated as CD4+CD127+. Sequencing used immunoSEQ multiplex PCR; TCRdb keeps in-frame clones, though not all of them. The sample gives roughly 25,000 clones, roughly 95% of which show up once; about 0.25% is in the top ten. Input material: CD4+CD127+ conventional T cells sorted from PBMCs. The receptor source for this set is a human donor in good health.

This clone was seen a single time. CDR3 region: CASSLGGSSYNEQFF. The DNA for the CDR3 is TGTGCCAGCAGCTTGGGAGGGAGCTCCTACAATGAGCAGTTCTTC. The genes are TRBV5-6 and TRBJ2-1; D perhaps matches TRBD2 (5 bases). CDR3 length: 15 amino acids. The V gene lost 0 bases and the J gene lost 0 bases, with 7 bases spanning the gap. In germline, CDR1 is SGHDT, CDR2 YYEEEE.

The CDR3 reads CASSRIPGAFNEQFF. The CDR3 DNA sequence: TGCGCCAGCAGCCGGATACCAGGGGCCTTCAATGAGCAGTTCTTC. The gene calls are TRBV4-1 and TRBJ2-1; perhaps TRBD1 as D (6 bases). The CDR3 sequence is 15 residues long. V lost 4 bases and J 6 bases, leaving 16 bases between the germline ends. Germline CDR1 is MGHRA and CDR2 is YSYEKL.

The chain joins TRBV7-9 to TRBJ1-2, with D possibly being TRBD1 (5 bases). V was pared by 7 bases and J by 1 base, with 13 bases between. The germline V gene encodes CDR1 SEHNR and CDR2 FQNEAQ (reference sequence). CDR3 length equals 14 residues. CDR3 coding DNA: TGTGCCAGCACCCTAGGCGGGGGTAACTATGGCTACACCTTC. Amino acids: CASTLGGGNYGYTF.

This chain joins TRBV11-3 and TRBJ2-3, with 7 bases that match TRBD2. J lost 0 bases, V lost 3 bases, and 0 bases had no gene match. The germline V gene encodes CDR1 SGHNT and CDR2 YENEEA. The CDR3 is 14 residues long. CDR3 in amino acids: CASSFSGSTDTQYF. In DNA form, the CDR3 reads TGTGCCAGCAGCTTTAGCGGGAGCACAGATACGCAGTATTTT.

V gene TRBV4-1 combines with J gene TRBJ2-1; tentative D call: TRBD2 (6 bases). There are 17 residues in the CDR3. Germline assignment: CDR1 MGHRA and CDR2 YSYEKL. With 4 bases removed from V and 12 bases from J, the gap between germline ends came to 28 bases. The CDR3 here is CASSPQVAGLPTMRQFF. The CDR3 nucleotides are TGCGCCAGCAGCCCCCAAGTGGCGGGGCTACCTACAATGAGGCAGTTCTTC.

The genes are TRBV7-2 and TRBJ2-7; D gene unclear. Per germline, CDR1 SGHTA and CDR2 FQGNSA. Deletions cut 3 bases from V and 0 bases from J, with 12 bases between. This CDR3 has 15 amino acids. The CDR3 region has the DNA TGTGCCAGCAGCTTTTTCGGCTCTCTCTCCTACGAGCAGTACTTC. It specifies CASSFFGSLSYEQYF.